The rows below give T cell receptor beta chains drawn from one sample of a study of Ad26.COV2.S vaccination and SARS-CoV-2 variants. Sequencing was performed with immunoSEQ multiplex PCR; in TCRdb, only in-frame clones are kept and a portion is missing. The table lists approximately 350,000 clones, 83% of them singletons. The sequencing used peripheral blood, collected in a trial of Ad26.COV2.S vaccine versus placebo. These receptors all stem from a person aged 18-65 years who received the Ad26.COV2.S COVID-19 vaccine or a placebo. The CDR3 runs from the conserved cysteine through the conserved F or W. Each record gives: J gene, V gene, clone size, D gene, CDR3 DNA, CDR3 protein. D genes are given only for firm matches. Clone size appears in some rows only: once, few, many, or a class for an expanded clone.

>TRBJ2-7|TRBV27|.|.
TGTGCCAGCAGTTTACGGCAGGGCCGGTCCTACGAGCAGTACTTC
CASSLRQGRSYEQYF
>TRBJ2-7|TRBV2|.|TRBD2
TGTGCCAGCATAAGTAGGCCGGGACTAGTCAACTCCGAGCAGTACTTC
CASISRPGLVNSEQYF
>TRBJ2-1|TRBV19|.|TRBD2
TGTGCCAGTAGTATTACTAGCGGATACAATGAGCAGTTCTTC
CASSITSGYNEQFF
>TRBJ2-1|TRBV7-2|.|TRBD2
TGTGCCAGCAGCTTGCATCGGCGGGGGGGCCTTAGGGAGCAGTTCTTC
CASSLHRRGGLREQFF
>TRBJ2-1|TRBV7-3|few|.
TGTGCCAGCAGTCCACAGGGAAGCTCCTACAATGAGCAGTTCTTC
CASSPQGSSYNEQFF
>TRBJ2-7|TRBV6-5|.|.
TGTGCCAGCACCCCGGGGCTTCGGCACGAGCAGTACTTC
CASTPGLRHEQYF
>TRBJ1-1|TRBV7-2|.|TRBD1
TGTGCCAGCAGCCCCCACAGGGGCACTGAAGCTTTCTTT
CASSPHRGTEAFF
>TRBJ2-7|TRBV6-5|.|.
TGTGCCAGCACCCAAGGGGGGACAGTTACCTACGAGCAGTACTTC
CASTQGGTVTYEQYF
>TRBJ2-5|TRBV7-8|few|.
TGTGCCAGCAGCTTAGTATCGGCAGTTCAAGAGACCCAGTACTTC
CASSLVSAVQETQYF
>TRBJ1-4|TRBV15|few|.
TGTGCCACCAGCAGAGATAGGCGGCAGACTAATGAAAAACTGTTTTTT
CATSRDRRQTNEKLFF
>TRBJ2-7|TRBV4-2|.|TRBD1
TGTGCCAGCAGCCAAGACGCGACAGGGGGCTCTTACGAGCAGTACTTC
CASSQDATGGSYEQYF
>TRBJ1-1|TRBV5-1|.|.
TGCGCCAGCAGCTTACCCAGCGGGAACACTGAAGCTTTCTTT
CASSLPSGNTEAFF
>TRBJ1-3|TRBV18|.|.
TGTGCCAGCTCACCGCTCTCAGCCGGTCGGGGAAACACCATATATTTT
CASSPLSAGRGNTIYF
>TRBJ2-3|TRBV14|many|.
TGTGCCAGCCGGACAGTAGGCACAGATACGCAGTATTTT
CASRTVGTDTQYF
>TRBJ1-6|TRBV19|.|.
TGTGCCAGTAGTATAACACGGAACAATTCACCCCTCCACTTT
CASSITRNNSPLHF
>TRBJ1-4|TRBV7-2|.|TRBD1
TGTGCCAGCACCTCCTTCCTGGGGACAGCTAATGAAAAACTGTTTTTT
CASTSFLGTANEKLFF
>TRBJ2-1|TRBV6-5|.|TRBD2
TGTGCCAGCAGGGGTTGGGTAGCGGGAGAGGAGCAGTTCTTC
CASRGWVAGEEQFF
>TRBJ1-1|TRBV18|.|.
TGTGCCAGCTCACCAGCTCGGGGCACTGAAGCTTTCTTT
CASSPARGTEAFF
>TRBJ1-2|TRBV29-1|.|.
TGCAGCGTTCAGTTCCTACAGGGCCCCAATGGCTACACCTTC
CSVQFLQGPNGYTF
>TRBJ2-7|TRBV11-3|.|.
TGTGCCAGCAGCTTATATTTTCGGACCGGGACCCCCTACGAGCAGTACTTC
CASSLYFRTGTPYEQYF
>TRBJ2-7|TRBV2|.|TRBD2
TGTGCCAGCAGCCGGGAGGCCTACGAGCAGTACTTC
CASSREAYEQYF
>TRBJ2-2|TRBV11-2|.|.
TGTGCCAGCAGGCCTACCGGAGGGTTTGTTTCCGGGGAGCTGTTTTTT
CASRPTGGFVSGELFF
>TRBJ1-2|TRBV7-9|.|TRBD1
TGTGCCAGCAGCTTACAGGGGGGGACCTATGGCTACACCTTC
CASSLQGGTYGYTF
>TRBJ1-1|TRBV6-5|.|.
TGTGCCAGCTGGGAACCCGGACAGGAAGCTTTCTTT
CASWEPGQEAFF
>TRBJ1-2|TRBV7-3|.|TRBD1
TGTGCCAGCAGCGGATTACAGGGGTATGGCTACACCTTC
CASSGLQGYGYTF